Listed here is a single T cell receptor beta chain. The antigen is not known. The data were taken from a study of T cell responses to AZD1222 COVID-19 vaccine. Background on the study: The study pooled second doses at about 4 or about 12 weeks.

Study conclusions and caveats: Close to half of all spike-specific TCRs reportedly target regions of the variants that are unmutated. A rise in Spike-specific TCR breadth and depth followed two AZD1222 doses.

The CDR3 totals 15 residues. V was shortened by 0 bases and J by 5 bases, with 13 bases between the two germline ends. Germline V gene lookup returns CDR1 LGHDT and CDR2 YNNKEL (reference sequence). TCRdb keeps only in-frame clones here, not all; method: immunoSEQ multiplex PCR. The repertoire holds about 55,000 clones, with nearly 90% as singletons. This clonotype was sampled from an adult in good health. The gene calls are TRBV3-1 (or the pseudogene TRBV3-2) and TRBJ2-5; the D call may be TRBD1 or TRBD2 (5 bases each). Source: peripheral blood, taken on day 0 of AZD1222 vaccination. CDR3 nucleotide sequence: TGTGCCAGCAGCCAAGATTCGTCGGGGCGGGAGACCCAGTACTTC. Its translation: CASSQDSSGRETQYF.